These 9 T cell receptor beta chains were sequenced from one sample in a study of cytomegalovirus exposure and HLA in healthy donors. The table came from immunoSEQ multiplex PCR; TCRdb's copy has only in-frame clones and leaves some out. The sample yields 45,000 to 65,000 clones, around 90% seen once. The sample was PBMCs. These TCRs come from a woman aged 18-35 years in good health and CMV-seropositive.

The chain employs TRBV11-2 and TRBJ2-7; D gene uncertain. CDR1 and CDR2 (germline): SGHAT, FQNNGV. Trimming cost V 5 bases and J 2 bases, with 10 bases left between them. The CDR3 runs to 13 residues. The CDR3 here is CASSVYRTYEQYF. The CDR3 DNA reads as TGTGCCAGCAGCGTCTACCGAACCTACGAGCAGTACTTC.

V gene TRBV27 combines with J gene TRBJ2-2; the D gene is possibly TRBD1 (6 bases). V dropped 4 bases and J dropped 5 bases, with 14 bases sitting between them. From germline, CDR1 is MNHEY and CDR2 SMNVEV (reference sequence). CDR3 length: 15 residues. The DNA for the CDR3 is TGTGCCAGCAGTTCCTCAGGGGTTTATACCGGGGAGCTGTTTTTT. Amino acids: CASSSSGVYTGELFF.

Only one count was recorded for this clone. The chain links TRBV7-6 to TRBJ2-5; no firm D call. Germline V gene sequence: CDR1 SGHVS, CDR2 FNYEAQ. Trimming shortened V by 2 bases and J by 1 base, and 8 bases separated the two germline ends. The CDR3 spans 14 residues. The CDR3 region has the DNA TGTGCCAGCAGCTTATCTACGCTCCAAGAGACCCAGTACTTC. It translates to CASSLSTLQETQYF.

This sequence joins TRBV19 and TRBJ2-7, with a possible D match to TRBD2 (6 bases). The CDR3 is made up of 14 amino acids. From germline, CDR1 is LNHDA and CDR2 SQIVND (reference sequence). V was cut by 3 bases and J by 3 bases, with 12 bases left in between. CDR3: CASSIREQLYEQYF. The CDR3 coding sequence is TGTGCCAGTAGTATTCGGGAGCAACTCTACGAGCAGTACTTC.

The chain couples TRBV30 to TRBJ1-5; a possible D gene is TRBD1 (6 bases). V gave up 0 bases and J gave up 2 bases, with 14 bases separating them. This CDR3 region has 16 residues. Germline CDR1 reads GTSNPN; CDR2 reads SVGIG (reference sequence). The CDR3 DNA reads TGTGCCTGGAGTGTACCGGGGGGCTGGGGCAATCAGCCCCAGCATTTT. Translation gives CAWSVPGGWGNQPQHF.

The J gene is TRBJ2-1, the V gene TRBV18, with D uncertain. The germline V and J ends were trimmed by 4 bases and 5 bases, with 12 bases remaining between them. CDR3 size: 14 residues. Looked up from germline, CDR1 is KGHSH and CDR2 is LQKENI. CDR3 amino acids: CASSQNRLDNEQFF. CDR3 nucleotide sequence: TGTGCCAGCTCACAGAACAGATTAGACAATGAGCAGTTCTTC.

The V gene is TRBV7-9, the J gene TRBJ2-7, with 7 nucleotides matching TRBD1. The V segment lost 6 bases and the J segment 8 bases; nucleotides outside the gene matches: 13. The CDR3 is 14 residues long. CDR1 SEHNR and CDR2 FQNEAQ come from the germline V gene (reference sequence). The CDR3 sequence: CASSLQGQAGKQYF. In nucleotides, the CDR3 is TGTGCCAGCAGTCTACAGGGGCAGGCCGGAAAGCAGTACTTC.

This chain joins TRBV15 and TRBJ1-5; D remains ambiguous. Trimming left V 0 bases short and J 6 bases short, with 6 bases between. The CDR3 covers 13 residues. Germline values: CDR1 LNHNV, CDR2 YYDKDF (reference sequence). CDR3 nucleotides: TGTGCCACCAGCAGAGATCCAGGTCAGCCCCAGCATTTT. It translates to CATSRDPGQPQHF.

The chain is built from TRBV11-2 and TRBJ2-1, with a weak D call TRBD2 (5 bases). From germline, CDR1 is SGHAT and CDR2 FQNNGV. CDR3 length equals 17 residues. Between the trimmed V and J ends, which lost 1 base and 3 bases, there was a span of 16 bases. In DNA form, the CDR3 reads TGTGCCAGCAGCTTAGGTGCGGGTAGAGGAGGCTACAATGAGCAGTTCTTC. Residues: CASSLGAGRGGYNEQFF.